This T cell receptor beta chain was sequenced in a study of cytomegalovirus exposure and HLA in healthy donors. The study's findings and limits: Sequencing likely produced, as an artifact, a cluster of highly shared sequence variants. A later look showed TCR association rates differing by HLA locus, highest for DRB1 and lowest for HLA-C. Information on immune exposure was restricted to one variable (CMV serostatus).

Both 60 Vbeta primers and 13 Jbeta primers went into the PCR. Profiled with immunoSEQ multiplex PCR; TCRdb holds only in-frame clones, not every one. Of about 120,000 clones detected, 60% to 85% appear once; the ten largest clones hold 2.5% to 3%. As for this clone: Its antigen is undetermined.

The sample taken for sequencing was PBMCs. This TCR derives from a middle-aged woman in good health and CMV-seropositive.

The CDR3 loop reads CASSVATPGLVNTGELFF. Here the CDR3 DNA reads TGTGCCAGCAGCGTAGCTACCCCGGGACTAGTGAACACCGGGGAGCTGTTTTTT. The chain uses TRBV9 and TRBJ2-2; 8 nucleotides match TRBD2. Germline lookup yields CDR1 SGDLS and CDR2 YYNGEE. V lost 0 bases, J lost 1 base, and 8 bases stayed unmatched. The length of the CDR3 is 18 residues.